Below are 10 T cell receptor beta chains sequenced from a single sample in a study of T cell repertoires in cytomegalovirus infection. TCRdb processed the reads anew with MiXCR; each CDR3 protein has one entry. The sample carries about 270,000 distinct CDR3 sequences, roughly a fifth recorded once. No antigen is known for these receptors. The material was cultured PBMCs, obtained from culture after CMV antigen stimulation. The receptors derive from a human donor in good health (CMV status not recorded). Some clones in this sample may be carry-over from other donors' samples.

This clonotype was seen just once. This rearrangement joins TRBV20-1 to TRBJ1-2; D is unclear. The germline V gene has CDR1 DFQATT and CDR2 SNEGSKA (reference sequence). V lost 0 bases to trimming and J lost 0 bases, with 14 bases between them. CDR3 length: 16 residues. The CDR3 sequence is CSARDFRAGTNYGYTF. The CDR3 nucleotides are TGCAGTGCTAGAGATTTCCGGGCCGGGACTAACTATGGCTACACCTTC.

This clonotype was counted a few times. V is TRBV19 and J is TRBJ1-5, with a weak D call TRBD1 (6 bases). The V gene lost 3 bases and the J gene lost 1 base, with 16 bases spanning the gap. Germline V gene lookup returns CDR1 LNHDA and CDR2 SQIVND (reference sequence). The length of the CDR3 is 17 residues. The CDR3 here is CASSIFAGADSNQPQHF. The CDR3 bases are TGTGCCAGTAGTATTTTCGCAGGGGCCGACAGCAATCAGCCCCAGCATTTT.

This clonotype has only a few counts. The V call is TRBV7-2, the J call TRBJ2-7; D not certain. Germline CDR1 and CDR2: SGHTA and FQGNSA. The CDR3 loop spans 15 amino acids. With 5 bases removed from V and 0 bases from J, the gap between germline ends came to 14 bases. This CDR3 is CASSRLDTSSYEQYF. CDR3 bases: TGTGCCAGCAGCCGCCTTGATACGAGCTCCTACGAGCAGTACTTC.

The J gene is TRBJ2-5, the V gene TRBV11-2, with TRBD2 matching 7 bases. The CDR3 is 16 residues long. V shed 4 bases and J 5 bases; nucleotides not matched to a gene: 13. Germline CDR1 reads SGHAT; CDR2 reads FQNNGV. CDR3 in DNA: TGTGCCAGCAGCTCCGAGTCGCGGGAGAAGTTTGAGACCCAGTACTTC. Amino acids: CASSSESREKFETQYF.

In this sample, this clonotype turned up many times. The chain carries TRBV7-2 and TRBJ2-1; either TRBD1 or TRBD2 may supply D (5 bases each). CDR3 length: 21 amino acids. Germline assignment: CDR1 SGHTA and CDR2 FQGNSA. V lost 3 bases to trimming and J lost 0 bases, with 27 bases between them. CDR3: CASSLTPILRVGPSSYNEQFF. CDR3 nucleotides: TGTGCCAGCAGCTTGACCCCAATTTTACGGGTGGGACCCAGCTCCTACAATGAGCAGTTCTTC.

The sample holds many counts of this clonotype. This sequence joins TRBV11-3 and TRBJ2-3; a possible D gene is TRBD2 (6 bases). The length of the CDR3 is 14 residues. Germline assignment: CDR1 SGHNT and CDR2 YENEEA. Trimming stripped 6 bases from V and 6 bases from J, with 16 bases between. For the CDR3, the DNA is TGTGCCAGCAGGCCGGGACTCAGACCCGATACGCAGTATTTT. It codes for CASRPGLRPDTQYF.

This clonotype was recorded at least ten times. This chain links TRBV27 with TRBJ2-1; unclear D gene. CDR3 length: 13 amino acids. Germline V gene sequence: CDR1 MNHEY, CDR2 SMNVEV (reference sequence). The V end lost 6 bases, the J end lost 9 bases, and 15 bases lay between the germline ends. DNA for the CDR3: TGTGCCAGCAGCCTAACCTCATCCTTTGAGCAGTTCTTC. Translation gives CASSLTSSFEQFF.

The CDR3 nucleotides read TGTGCCAGCAGCCAAGGGGCTAGCGGGAGCTCCTACAATGAGCAGTTCTTC. The encoded protein is CASSQGASGSSYNEQFF. The chain couples TRBV4-2 to TRBJ2-1, with 10 bases identical to TRBD2. Germline V CDR1 and CDR2: LGHNA, YNFKEQ. V lost 1 base, J lost 0 bases, and 3 bases stayed unmatched. The CDR3 loop spans 17 amino acids.

The V gene is TRBV28, the J gene TRBJ1-1, with no clear D. V dropped 9 bases and J dropped 2 bases, with 10 bases sitting between them. The germline CDR1 and CDR2 sequences are MDHEN and SYDVKM. This CDR3 has 12 amino acids. CDR3 in DNA: TGTGCCAGAAGTCCCCGCAACACTGAAGCTTTCTTT. This gives the protein CARSPRNTEAFF.

The table lists this clonotype with many counts. The J gene is TRBJ1-2, the V gene TRBV7-2; D remains ambiguous. The CDR3 has 12 amino acids. Trimming removed 5 bases at V and 4 bases at J, with 8 bases between. Per the germline V gene, CDR1 is SGHTA and CDR2 is FQGNSA. The CDR3 loop reads CASSPGFYGYTF. The CDR3 DNA follows: TGTGCCAGCAGCCCAGGCTTCTATGGCTACACCTTC.